Listed here is a single T cell receptor beta chain. What it binds is not known. The CDR3 length is 14 residues. V lost 3 bases and J 7 bases, leaving 13 bases between the germline ends. Germline CDR1 is MDHEN and CDR2 is SYDVKM. These data are taken from a study of graft-versus-host responses after intestinal transplantation. Findings and limits, study-wide: Graft-donor T cell macrochimerism coincided with high graft-versus-host to host-versus-graft clonal ratios in allografts. There were GvH clones found in recipient marrow, and some of them appeared first in ileum or blood.

Sequencing used immunoSEQ multiplex PCR; TCRdb keeps in-frame clones, though not all of them. The table has about 57,000 clones, roughly 90% seen once. This receptor was identified in a human patient who received an intestinal transplant, so some T cells may come from the graft donor. V gene TRBV28 combines with J gene TRBJ2-4, with D maybe TRBD2 (7 bases). Sequences were derived from PBMCs, sampled 26 days after transplant. CDR3 amino acids: CASSLPEGGNIQYF. DNA of the CDR3: TGTGCCAGCAGTTTGCCGGAGGGGGGGAACATTCAGTACTTC. Full variable domain (remainder filled in from reference TRBV28 and TRBJ2-4): DVKVTQSSRYLVKRTGEKVFLECVQDMDHENMFWYRQDPGLGLRLIYFSYDVKMKEKGDIPEGYSVSREKKERFSLILESASTNQTSMYLCASSLPEGGNIQYFGAGTRLSVL.